This is a list of T cell receptor beta chains from one sample in a study of cytomegalovirus exposure and HLA in healthy donors. Clones were read by immunoSEQ multiplex PCR, and TCRdb kept only the in-frame ones, dropping some. The sample consists of over 200,000 clones, roughly 84% of them appearing once. The sequenced sample was PBMCs. These receptors originate from a human donor in good health. Each CDR3 is given with its conserved first and last residue. The order of the fields is clone size, D gene, J gene, V gene, CDR3 DNA, CDR3 protein. The D gene is left open where the match is weak. Clone size is stated in some rows and not others, as once, few, many or a class when expanded.

>NA|TRBD1|TRBJ1-1|TRBV7-9
TGTGCCAGCAGCTCGGGACAGACTGGAGTTACCATGAACACTGAAGCTTTCTTT
CASSSGQTGVTMNTEAFF
>NA|NA|TRBJ2-1|TRBV6-1
TGTGCCAGCAGTGTGGGAGCCTGGGAGCAGTTCTTC
CASSVGAWEQFF
>NA|NA|TRBJ1-2|TRBV6-5
TGTGCCAGCAGTTACAGTGGGGGCAGAGGCTATGGCTACACCTTC
CASSYSGGRGYGYTF
>NA|TRBD2|TRBJ2-2|TRBV10-3
TGTGCCATCAGTGAGTCAAAACTAGCGGGAAACACCGGGGAGCTGTTTTTT
CAISESKLAGNTGELFF
>few|TRBD2|TRBJ2-7|TRBV6-1
TGTGCCAGCGGTCTAGCGGGAAGAGCCCACGAGCAGTACTTC
CASGLAGRAHEQYF
>NA|TRBD1|TRBJ2-1|TRBV30
TGTGCCTGGAGTAAGGGACAGGGGGCCTATGAGCAGTTCTTC
CAWSKGQGAYEQFF
>NA|NA|TRBJ1-5|TRBV29-1
TGCAGCGTTGAAGATGGCGGGAATCAGCCCCAGCATTTT
CSVEDGGNQPQHF
>few|TRBD1|TRBJ1-4|TRBV29-1
TGCAGCGTGAGGTACAGGGGGCGGGAAAAACTGTTTTTT
CSVRYRGREKLFF
>NA|TRBD1|TRBJ2-5|TRBV29-1
TGCAGCGCAAAACGACAGGGTCTTCAGGAGACCCAGTACTTC
CSAKRQGLQETQYF
>NA|NA|TRBJ2-1|TRBV4-1
TGCGCCAGCAGCCAAGTGTATGGGGGGATAAGGACGAATGAGCAGTTCTTC
CASSQVYGGIRTNEQFF
>NA|TRBD1|TRBJ2-1|TRBV11-3
TGTGCCAGCAGCTTAACCGGGACAGGGCCTAACTATGAGCAGTTCTTC
CASSLTGTGPNYEQFF
>few|NA|TRBJ1-1|TRBV6-4
TGTGCCAGCAGTGAAAATGCTGTTAGCACTGAAGCTTTCTTT
CASSENAVSTEAFF
>NA|TRBD1|TRBJ2-5|TRBV18
TGTGCCAGCTCGGTTTGGACAGGGGTCCAAGAGACCCAGTACTTC
CASSVWTGVQETQYF
>NA|NA|TRBJ1-4|TRBV7-8
TGTGCCAGCAGTGAGGCAGCAACTAATGAAAAACTGTTTTTT
CASSEAATNEKLFF
>many|TRBD1|TRBJ1-4|TRBV4-3
TGCGCCAGCAGCCAGACCCGGGGGACAGGGAGTTTT
CASSQTRGTGSF
>NA|NA|TRBJ1-5|TRBV5-8
TGTGCCAGCACCACCGAGCAGCCCCAGCATTTT
CASTTEQPQHF
>NA|TRBD2|TRBJ2-3|TRBV28
TGTGCCAGCAGTAATGTGGTAGGACTAGCGAACACAGATACGCAGTATTTT
CASSNVVGLANTDTQYF
>NA|TRBD2|TRBJ2-3|TRBV2
TGTGCCAGCAGCCGGAGCGGGAGTGGAGCAGATACGCAGTATTTT
CASSRSGSGADTQYF
>NA|TRBD2|TRBJ2-7|TRBV4-1
TGCGCCAGCAGCCAAACGTCCGGGACTAGCGGGAGCTACGAGCAGTACTTC
CASSQTSGTSGSYEQYF
>NA|NA|TRBJ1-5|TRBV7-9
TGTGCCAGCAGCGCCGTGAGGGGGGGACGGACGGAAGATCAGCCCCAGCATTTT
CASSAVRGGRTEDQPQHF
>once|TRBD2|TRBJ2-5|TRBV27
TGTGCCAGCAGTTTCCGGGATAGCGGGGTACAAGAGACCCAGTACTTC
CASSFRDSGVQETQYF
>NA|NA|TRBJ2-1|TRBV15
TGTGCCACCAGCAGAGATGCGGGCGGGTCCATCAATTCCTACAATGAGCAGTTCTTC
CATSRDAGGSINSYNEQFF
>NA|NA|TRBJ2-2|TRBV7-3
TGTGCCAGCAGCTACCACATAACCGGGGAGCTGTTTTTT
CASSYHITGELFF
>NA|TRBD2|TRBJ2-3|TRBV5-1
TGCGCCAGCAGCACCGGGACTAGGGCGGATACGCAGTATTTT
CASSTGTRADTQYF
>NA|NA|TRBJ2-1|TRBV27
TGTGCCAGCAGTCGGAACGGGTGGGATGAGCAGTTCTTC
CASSRNGWDEQFF
>once|TRBD2|TRBJ2-1|TRBV7-8
TGTGCCAGCAGCTTAGAAGGAAGCGGGACGTTGCACAATGAGCAGTTCTTC
CASSLEGSGTLHNEQFF
>NA|TRBD1|TRBJ1-5|TRBV5-8
TGTGCCAGCAGCTTACAGGGGGATCAGCCCCAGCATTTT
CASSLQGDQPQHF
>NA|TRBD2|TRBJ2-1|TRBV4-2
TGTGCCAGCAGCCAAGAAGGGACTAGCGGATACAATGAGCAGTTCTTC
CASSQEGTSGYNEQFF
>few|NA|TRBJ1-3|TRBV7-3
TGTGCCAGCAGACGGGACCCCTCGGGAGGAACCATATATTTT
CASRRDPSGGTIYF
>NA|NA|TRBJ2-3|TRBV2
TGTGCCAGCAGTGAAGATCGGGACTTCACAGATACGCAGTATTTT
CASSEDRDFTDTQYF
>NA|NA|TRBJ1-5|TRBV28
TGTGCCAGCAGTTTCTCGGTGAATCAGCCCCAGCATTTT
CASSFSVNQPQHF
>once|TRBD2|TRBJ2-1|TRBV18
TGTGCCAGCTCACGTACCGGGACTAGCGGGAGAAATGAGCAGTTCTTC
CASSRTGTSGRNEQFF
>few|NA|TRBJ1-2|TRBV6-5
TGTGCCAGCAGTTACTCGACTGGGCAGGGAGGCTACACCTTC
CASSYSTGQGGYTF
>NA|NA|TRBJ2-7|TRBV28
TGTGCCAGCAGTTTATACGGGGTTTCCTACGAGCAGTACTTC
CASSLYGVSYEQYF
>NA|TRBD1|TRBJ1-1|TRBV6-5
TGTGCCAGCAGTTACCGGACAGGCTTGAGGAACACTGAAGCTTTCTTT
CASSYRTGLRNTEAFF
>NA|NA|TRBJ2-1|TRBV7-2
TGTGCCAGCAGCTCTATTCGGGGGAGGTCCTACAATGAGCAGTTCTTC
CASSSIRGRSYNEQFF
>NA|TRBD1|TRBJ2-1|TRBV5-1
TGCGCCAGCAGCTTTGGTGGCACAGGGGGTGGAGATGAGCAGTTCTTC
CASSFGGTGGGDEQFF